The source of this TCR beta chain is a study of regulatory T cells in long-lasting Graves disease. Background on the study: Antithyroid drug intake by newly diagnosed Graves' patients had lasted under 3 months.

Time point meaning: newly diagnosed GD, antithyroid drugs for less than 3 months. After RNA was extracted from PBMCs, the TCR library was made from it. By American Thyroid Association guidelines, Graves' disease was diagnosed in the cohort. Nine milliliters of peripheral blood were taken and placed in EDTA tubes. Trimming at V came to 6 bases and at J to 5 bases, leaving 7 bases not matched to a gene. The CDR3 length is 14 residues. Arm-PCR of CDR3 regions with iRepertoire HTBI primers generated TCR beta libraries. One entry per CDR3 protein results from TCRdb running MiXCR on the multiplex PCR reads. The data contain 360,000 or so distinct CDR3 sequences, approximately 16% of them singletons. General study points: Limited sample numbers may have lowered accuracy.

This clonotype has ten or more counts. Its antigen is unidentified. The sample was also linked to a second study, of T cells in Graves' hyperthyroidism and ophthalmopathy.

The receptor was derived from a man in his forties with Graves disease. The chain links TRBV12-3 or TRBV12-4 to TRBJ1-1; 9 bases match TRBD1. Material: peripheral blood mononuclear cells (PBMCs), obtained at new diagnosis, from a patient treated with antithyroid drugs. The CDR3 is CASSQDRGYTEAFF. In nucleotides, the CDR3 is TGTGCCAGCAGCCAGGACAGGGGCTATACTGAAGCTTTCTTT.